Reported below is one T cell receptor (beta chain). Its antigen is as yet unknown. The sample originates from a study of shared clonotypes between healthy human individuals. Study-level findings and limits: Depth of sequencing was expected to influence donor clonotype sharing.

The CDR3 has 12 amino acids. Deletions cut 5 bases from V and 12 bases from J, with 16 bases between. Germline-derived CDR1 and CDR2 are MNHNY and SVGAGI (reference sequence). The method was immunoSEQ multiplex PCR; TCRdb's version includes in-frame clones alone and lacks a portion of them. This table has under 2,500,000 clones, 90% to 97% appearing once. The specimen sequenced was naive CD4+ T cells sorted from blood. Subset reported: CD45RA+ positively selected. The sequence derives from a young man in good health. The chain is built from TRBV6-6 and TRBJ1-2; TRBD1 is a possible D gene (5 bases). CDR3 bases: TGTGCCAGCAGTACGTGGGACTCTAGGGACACCTTC. It encodes CASSTWDSRDTF.